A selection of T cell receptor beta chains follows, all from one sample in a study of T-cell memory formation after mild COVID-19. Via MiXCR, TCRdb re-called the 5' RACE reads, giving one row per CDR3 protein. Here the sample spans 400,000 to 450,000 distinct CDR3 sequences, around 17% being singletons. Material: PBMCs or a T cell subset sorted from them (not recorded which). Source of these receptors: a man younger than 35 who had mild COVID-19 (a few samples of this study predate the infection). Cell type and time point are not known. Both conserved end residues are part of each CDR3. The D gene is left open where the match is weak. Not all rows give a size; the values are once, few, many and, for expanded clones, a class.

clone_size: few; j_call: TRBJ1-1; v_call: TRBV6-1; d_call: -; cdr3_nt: TGTGCCAGCACCATAACGGCAGGGGACACTGAAGCTTTCTTT; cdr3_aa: CASTITAGDTEAFF
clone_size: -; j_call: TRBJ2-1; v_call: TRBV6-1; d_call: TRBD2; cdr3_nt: TGTGCCAGCAGGGCCGGGGGGGGAGCGAATGAGCAGTTCTTC; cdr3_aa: CASRAGGGANEQFF
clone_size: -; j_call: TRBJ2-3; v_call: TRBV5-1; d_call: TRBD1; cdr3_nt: TGCGCCAGCAGGACCGGGACAGGTGGCACAGATACGCAGTATTTT; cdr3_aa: CASRTGTGGTDTQYF
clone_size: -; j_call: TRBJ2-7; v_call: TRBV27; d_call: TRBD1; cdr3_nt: TGTGCCAGCAGTTTGTTTCGACAGGGCATGGACTACGAGCAGTACTTC; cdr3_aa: CASSLFRQGMDYEQYF
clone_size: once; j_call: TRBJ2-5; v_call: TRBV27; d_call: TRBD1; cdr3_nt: TGTGCCAGCAGTTCGGGACAGGGGATAGAGACCCAGTACTTC; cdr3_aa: CASSSGQGIETQYF
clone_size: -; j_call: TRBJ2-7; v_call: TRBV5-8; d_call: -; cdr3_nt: TGTGCCAGCAGGATAAGAGAGTACTTC; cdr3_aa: CASRIREYF
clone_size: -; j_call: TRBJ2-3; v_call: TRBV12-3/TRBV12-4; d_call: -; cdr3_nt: TGTGCCAGCAGTTTAGCGCGTGGGGCCACGTCAGTAGATACGCAGTATTTT; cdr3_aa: CASSLARGATSVDTQYF
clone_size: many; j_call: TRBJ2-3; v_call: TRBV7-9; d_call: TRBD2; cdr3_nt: TGTGCCAGCAGCTTCCTAGCGGGGGGGAGCACAGATACGCAGTATTTT; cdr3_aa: CASSFLAGGSTDTQYF
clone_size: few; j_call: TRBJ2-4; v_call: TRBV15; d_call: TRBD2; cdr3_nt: TGTGCCACCAGCGCCTATGGGGGCGGGGGGGTCAAAAACATTCAGTACTTC; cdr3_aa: CATSAYGGGGVKNIQYF
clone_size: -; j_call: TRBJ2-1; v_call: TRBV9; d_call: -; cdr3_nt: TGTGCCAGCAGCGTAGAGGGTAGCTTCGAGCAGTTCTTC; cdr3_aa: CASSVEGSFEQFF
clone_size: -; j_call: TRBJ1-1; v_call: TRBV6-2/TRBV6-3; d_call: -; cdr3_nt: TGTGACAGCAGATCTTACGGGTCGGCTAGAAAAGCTTTCTTT; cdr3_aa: CDSRSYGSARKAFF
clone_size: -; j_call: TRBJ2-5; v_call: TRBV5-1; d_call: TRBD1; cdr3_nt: TGCGCCAGCAGCTTGTTGGGACAGGGCTTCCAAGAGACCCAGTACTTC; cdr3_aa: CASSLLGQGFQETQYF
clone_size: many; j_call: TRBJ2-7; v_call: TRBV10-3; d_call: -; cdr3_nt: TGTGCCATCAGCGAAGACTCCTACGAGCAGTACTTC; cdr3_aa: CAISEDSYEQYF
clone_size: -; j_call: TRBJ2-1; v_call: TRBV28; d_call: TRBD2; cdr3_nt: TGTGCCAGCAGTTTCCTCTTCGGGGGGGAAAGCTCCTACAATGAGCAGTTCTTC; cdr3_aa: CASSFLFGGESSYNEQFF
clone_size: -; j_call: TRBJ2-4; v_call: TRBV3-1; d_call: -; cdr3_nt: TGTGCCAGCAGCAGGACAGAGCAAAAAAACATTCAGTACTTC; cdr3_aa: CASSRTEQKNIQYF
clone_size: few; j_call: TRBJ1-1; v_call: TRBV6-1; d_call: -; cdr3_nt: TGTGCCAGCAGTGAAGCAGGACAGTTTGAAGCTTTCTTT; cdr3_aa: CASSEAGQFEAFF
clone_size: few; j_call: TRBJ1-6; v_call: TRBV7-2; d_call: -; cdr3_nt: TGTGCCAGCAGGCCCGGGCTCCAGAATTCACCCCTCCACTTT; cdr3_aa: CASRPGLQNSPLHF
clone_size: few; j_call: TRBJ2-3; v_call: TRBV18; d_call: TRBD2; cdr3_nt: TGTGCCAGCTCCCCCCCCGGGACTAGCGGCGATACGCAGTATTTT; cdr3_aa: CASSPPGTSGDTQYF
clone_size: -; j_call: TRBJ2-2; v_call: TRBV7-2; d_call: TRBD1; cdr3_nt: TGTGCCAGCAGCCCCCGGGGGACAGGGCCTAGAACCGGGGAGCTGTTTTTT; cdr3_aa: CASSPRGTGPRTGELFF
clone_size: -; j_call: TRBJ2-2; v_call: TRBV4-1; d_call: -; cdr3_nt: TGCGCCAGCAGCCAAGAGACCGGGGTGGGAACCGGGGAGCTGTTTTTT; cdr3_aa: CASSQETGVGTGELFF
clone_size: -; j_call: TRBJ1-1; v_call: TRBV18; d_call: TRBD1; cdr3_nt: TGTGCCAGCTCGCGAACAGGGGAAACTGAAGCTTTCTTT; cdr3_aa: CASSRTGETEAFF
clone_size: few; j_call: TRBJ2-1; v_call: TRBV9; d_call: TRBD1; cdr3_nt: TGTGCCAGCAGCGCAACCGGGACAGGGAGGGATGAGCAGTTCTTC; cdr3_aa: CASSATGTGRDEQFF
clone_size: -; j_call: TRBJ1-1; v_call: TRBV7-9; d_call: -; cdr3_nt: TGTGCCAGCAGCTTATACGCTTTCTTT; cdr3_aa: CASSLYAFF
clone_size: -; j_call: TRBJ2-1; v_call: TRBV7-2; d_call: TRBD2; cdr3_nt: TGTGCCAGCAGCCTTACGGGGGGGGTAGCGACCTTTGAGCAGTTCTTC; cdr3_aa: CASSLTGGVATFEQFF
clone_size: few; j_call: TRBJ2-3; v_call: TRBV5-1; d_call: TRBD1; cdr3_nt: TGCGCCAGCAGCTTGATGGGACAGGTAACAGATACGCAGTATTTT; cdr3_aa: CASSLMGQVTDTQYF
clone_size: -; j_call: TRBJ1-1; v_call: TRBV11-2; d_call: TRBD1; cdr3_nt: TGTGCCAGCAGCCACCCTGTGGGACAGGGTAAGGCTTTCTTT; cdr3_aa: CASSHPVGQGKAFF
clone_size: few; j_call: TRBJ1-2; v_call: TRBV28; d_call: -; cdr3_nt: TGTGCCAGCAGACCAAATGGACTAGACTATGGCTACACCTTC; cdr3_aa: CASRPNGLDYGYTF
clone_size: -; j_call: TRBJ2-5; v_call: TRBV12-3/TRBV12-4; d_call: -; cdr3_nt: TGTGCCAGCAGTAAAGATAGCCAAGAGACCCAGTACTTC; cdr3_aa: CASSKDSQETQYF
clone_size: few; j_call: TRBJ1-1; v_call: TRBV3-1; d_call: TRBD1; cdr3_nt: TGTGCCAGCAGCCAGCACAGGGGCACTGAAGCTTTCTTT; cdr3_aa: CASSQHRGTEAFF
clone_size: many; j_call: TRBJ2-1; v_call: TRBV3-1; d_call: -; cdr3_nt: TGTGCCAGCAGCCTCAGGGGGGGCCCTACCTACAATGAGCAGTTCTTC; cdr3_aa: CASSLRGGPTYNEQFF
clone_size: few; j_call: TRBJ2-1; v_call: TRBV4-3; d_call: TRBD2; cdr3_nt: TGCGCCAGCAGCCGGGGGCTAGCGGGGGGCTCCTACAATGAGCAGTTCTTC; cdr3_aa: CASSRGLAGGSYNEQFF
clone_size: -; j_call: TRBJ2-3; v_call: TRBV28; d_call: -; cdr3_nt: TGTGCCAGCAGTAGATACAGGAGTTCTAGCACAGATACGCAGTATTTT; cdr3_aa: CASSRYRSSSTDTQYF
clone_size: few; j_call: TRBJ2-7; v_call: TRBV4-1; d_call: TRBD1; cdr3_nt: TGCGCCAGCAGCCCCTTCCCTCAGGGGGCCTACGAGCAGTACTTC; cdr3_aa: CASSPFPQGAYEQYF
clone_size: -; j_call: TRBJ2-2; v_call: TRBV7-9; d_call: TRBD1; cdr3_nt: TGTGCCAGCAGCTGGCCCGACGGACAGGCCCCGAACACCGGGGAGCTGTTTTTT; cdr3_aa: CASSWPDGQAPNTGELFF
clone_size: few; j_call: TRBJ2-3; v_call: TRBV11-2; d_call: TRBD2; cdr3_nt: TGTGCCAGCAGCTTAGAGGCCAGCGGGGGGGCAACAGATACGCAGTATTTT; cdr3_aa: CASSLEASGGATDTQYF
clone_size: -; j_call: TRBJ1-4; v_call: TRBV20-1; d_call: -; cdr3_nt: TGCAGTGCTAGCCGCGTGGGGGCCAAGAATGAAAAACTGTTTTTT; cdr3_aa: CSASRVGAKNEKLFF
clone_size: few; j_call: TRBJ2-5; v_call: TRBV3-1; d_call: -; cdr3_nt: TGTGCCAGCAGCCAAGTTTGGGCTAGATCGGAGACCCAGTACTTC; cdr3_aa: CASSQVWARSETQYF
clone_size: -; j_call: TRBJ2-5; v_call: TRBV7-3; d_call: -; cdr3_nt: TGTGCCAGCAGCTTACAAGGGGAAGTATTGGAGACCCAGTACTTC; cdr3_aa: CASSLQGEVLETQYF
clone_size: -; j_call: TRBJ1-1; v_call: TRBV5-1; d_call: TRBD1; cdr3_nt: TGCGCCAGCACGACAGGGGGAACTGAAGCTTTCTTT; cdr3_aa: CASTTGGTEAFF
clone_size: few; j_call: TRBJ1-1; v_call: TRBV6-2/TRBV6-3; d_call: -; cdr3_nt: TGTGCCAGCGGCCACCGGGGCGGCAACACTGAAGCTTTCTTT; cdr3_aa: CASGHRGGNTEAFF